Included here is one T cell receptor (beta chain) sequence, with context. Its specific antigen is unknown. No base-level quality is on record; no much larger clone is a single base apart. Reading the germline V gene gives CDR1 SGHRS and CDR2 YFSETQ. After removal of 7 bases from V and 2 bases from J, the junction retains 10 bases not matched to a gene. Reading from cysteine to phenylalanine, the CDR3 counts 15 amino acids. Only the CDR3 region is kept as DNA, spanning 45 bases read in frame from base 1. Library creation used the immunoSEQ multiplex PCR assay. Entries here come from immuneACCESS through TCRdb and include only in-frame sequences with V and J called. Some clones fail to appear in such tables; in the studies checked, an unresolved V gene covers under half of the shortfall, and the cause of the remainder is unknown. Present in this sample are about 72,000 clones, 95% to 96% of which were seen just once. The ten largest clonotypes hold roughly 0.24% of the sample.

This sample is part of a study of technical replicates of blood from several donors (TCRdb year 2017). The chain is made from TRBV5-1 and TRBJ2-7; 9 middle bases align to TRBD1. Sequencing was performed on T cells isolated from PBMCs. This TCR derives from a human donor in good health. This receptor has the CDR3 CASSLNGDRAYEQYF. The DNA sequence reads TGCGCCAGCTCGCTTAACGGGGACAGGGCCTACGAGCAGTACTTC.